The source of this T cell receptor (beta chain) is a study of vaccination and CD4 T cells after COVID-19. Once obtained from cultured CD4+ T cells, the DNA was sequenced using the Oncomine TCR Beta short-read assay. TCRdb re-called the PCR reads through MiXCR, storing one row per CDR3 protein. The top ten hold more than 15% of the sample, which has roughly 4,200 distinct CDR3 sequences, 21% seen once. Treatment here: roughly 11-day PBMC culture with coronavirus spike peptide pools or control peptides (ViraFEST assay). This clonotype occurred a few times. Antigen unknown. The source of this sequence is a human donor who had recovered from COVID-19. The source material was CD4+ T cells from blood, cultured in vitro.

Written as DNA, the CDR3 is TGTGCCAGCAGCTTACAGGGCGGCGCCACTGAAGCTTTCTTT. Its translation is CASSLQGGATEAFF. The V and J genes are TRBV11-1 and TRBJ1-1, with a possible D match to TRBD1 (5 bases). Between the trimmed V and J ends, which lost 2 bases and 4 bases, there was a span of 11 bases. This CDR3 region has 14 residues. CDR1 is SGHAT, CDR2 FQDESV, per germline (reference sequence).